This TCR beta chain was found in a study of cytomegalovirus exposure and HLA in healthy donors. Study-wide findings and caveats: In an earlier analysis, about 90% or about 30%: the productive usage of most TCR beta V segments. Among the sequence variants, a highly shared cluster was likely an artifact of sequencing.

Remarks on this clone: Antigen: not known.

A multiplex PCR was run with 60 Vbeta primers and 13 Jbeta primers. Libraries were prepared by immunoSEQ multiplex PCR; TCRdb keeps only in-frame clonotypes and omits some of them. The sample carries about 130,000 clones, approximately 85% recorded once. This sequence originates from a boy between 5 and 17 years old in good health and CMV-seronegative. Sequencing was performed on PBMCs.

CDR3 in amino acids: CASSQEGGRYGNTIYF. The CDR3 coding sequence is TGCGCCAGCAGCCAAGAAGGTGGGAGATATGGAAACACCATATATTTT. The chain has TRBV4-1 and TRBJ1-3; no definite D call. The CDR3 extends over 16 amino acids. In germline, CDR1 is MGHRA, CDR2 YSYEKL. V dropped 0 bases and J dropped 3 bases, with 12 bases sitting between them.